This TCR beta chain was captured by sequencing in a study of T cell repertoires in cytomegalovirus infection. Germline loops: CDR1 SGHTA, CDR2 FQGNSA. Trimming cost V 3 bases and J 5 bases, with 13 bases left between them. This CDR3 region has 15 residues. TCRdb re-called the reads through MiXCR, storing one row per CDR3 protein. Of approximately 180,000 distinct CDR3 sequences listed, roughly 15% are singletons. This clonotype was recorded a few times. The V call is TRBV7-2, the J call TRBJ2-2; TRBD2 might be the D (5 bases). The receptor's source is a human donor in good health (CMV status not recorded). Some clones in this sample may be carry-over from other donors' samples. Material: CD8+ T cells from PBMCs. CDR3 sequence reads: CASSFELAATGELFF. CDR3 DNA sequence: TGTGCCAGCAGCTTTGAGCTAGCAGCTACCGGGGAGCTGTTTTTT. Filled out from reference TRBV7-2 and TRBJ2-2, the complete variable domain reads GAGVSQSPSNKVTEKGKDVELRCDPISGHTALYWYRQSLGQGLEFLIYFQGNSAPDKSGLPSDRFSAERTGGSVSTLTIQRTQQEDSAVYLCASSFELAATGELFFGEGSRLTVL.